This T cell receptor beta chain stems from a study of OX40 agonist ivuxolimab in advanced cancers. Method: immunoSEQ multiplex PCR; TCRdb's copy keeps in-frame clones and lacks some. The sample has approximately 60,000 clones; around 77% are singletons. Trimming took 6 bases from V and 7 from J, leaving 18 bases between them. The germline gives CDR1 SQVTM, CDR2 ANQGSEA. There are 13 residues in the CDR3. The sample consisted of CD4+ or CD8+ T cells sorted from blood, taken in a trial of the OX40 agonist ivuxolimab. The chain is built from TRBV29-1 and TRBJ1-1; tentatively, D is TRBD1 (6 bases). The receptor was derived from an adult with an advanced solid tumor such as melanoma, head and neck, liver or kidney cancer. The chain's CDR3 is CSVTGNKAREAFF. The CDR3 bases are TGCAGCGTAACAGGGAACAAGGCGCGTGAAGCTTTCTTT.